The 4 T cell receptor beta chains below come from one sample, sequenced in a study of vaccination and CD4 T cells after COVID-19. Oncomine TCR Beta short-read sequencing was applied to DNA from cultured CD4+ T cells. Using its own MiXCR run on the PCR reads, TCRdb lists one record per CDR3 protein. The profile shows approximately 11,000 distinct CDR3 sequences, 29% of them singletons. These receptors have no known antigen. Specified treatment: approximately 11-day PBMC culture with coronavirus spike peptide pools or control peptides (ViraFEST assay). The sample comprised cultured CD4+ T cells from blood. These TCRs come from a human donor with COVID-19.

The rearrangement links TRBV6-1 to TRBJ1-2; D is unclear. CDR1 MNHNS and CDR2 SASEGT come from the germline V gene. This CDR3 has 13 residues. The V end was cut by 6 bases, the J end by 1 base, with 9 bases between. The CDR3 DNA is TGTGCCAGCAGAGATGAAATTAACTATGGCTACACCTTC. This sequence encodes CASRDEINYGYTF.

The rearrangement links TRBV19 to TRBJ1-4; no firm D call. The CDR3 length is 15 residues. Trimming removed 1 base from V and 5 bases from J, with 11 bases in between. The V gene's germline CDR1 is LNHDA and CDR2 SQIVND (reference sequence). The chain's CDR3 is CASSIGRTMNEKLFF. The CDR3 DNA follows: TGTGCCAGTAGTATAGGGAGGACGATGAATGAAAAACTGTTTTTT.

This chain links TRBV7-2 with TRBJ2-3; the D gene is possibly TRBD1 (6 bases). CDR3 length: 13 residues. Between the trimmed V and J ends, which lost 1 base and 6 bases, there was a span of 8 bases. CDR1 is SGHTA and CDR2 is FQGNSA in the germline V gene. CDR3 protein: CASSLDRVDTQYF. The CDR3 nucleotides are TGTGCCAGCAGCTTAGACAGGGTTGATACGCAGTATTTT.

V usage is TRBV20-1 and J usage is TRBJ2-5; possible D gene TRBD2, 6 bases. The CDR3 is made up of 13 amino acids. CDR1 is DFQATT, CDR2 SNEGSKA, per germline (reference sequence). V was pared by 3 bases and J by 1 base, with 9 bases between. The chain's CDR3 is CSARSGLQETQYF. DNA for the CDR3: TGCAGTGCTAGGTCGGGACTCCAAGAGACCCAGTACTTC.